This entry features one TCR beta chain sequence. Participant-reported clinical history was the basis for cohort assignment. This record comes from a study of blood T cell repertoires in COVID-19. The overall study: Whether acute or convalescent, the COVID-19 samples came from the United States, Italy and Spain. Nucleic acid was either cDNA or gDNA, and it came from T cells, B-cell-depleted T cells, or PBMCs.

Authors' data handling: Nucleated cell counts were estimated from reference gene primer amplification. Profiled with immunoSEQ multiplex PCR; TCRdb holds only in-frame clones, not every one. That table furnishes V, J and clone size, whereas the DNA furnished D and trimming. This sample has some 150,000 clones, with roughly 90% found just once. Sequencing was done on a sample of PBMCs or T cells enriched from blood (not recorded which). The receptor was derived from a human donor with acute COVID-19. The donor label of this sample is uncertain.

CDR3: CASTPQKAGNTEAFF. The CDR3 nucleotides read TGTGCCAGCACGCCCCAAAAGGCGGGGAACACTGAAGCTTTCTTT. The V and J genes are TRBV6-5 and TRBJ1-1; D gene uncertain. Germline V gene sequence: CDR1 MNHEY, CDR2 SVGAGI. With 7 bases removed from V and 1 base from J, the gap between germline ends came to 16 bases. The CDR3 contains 15 residues.